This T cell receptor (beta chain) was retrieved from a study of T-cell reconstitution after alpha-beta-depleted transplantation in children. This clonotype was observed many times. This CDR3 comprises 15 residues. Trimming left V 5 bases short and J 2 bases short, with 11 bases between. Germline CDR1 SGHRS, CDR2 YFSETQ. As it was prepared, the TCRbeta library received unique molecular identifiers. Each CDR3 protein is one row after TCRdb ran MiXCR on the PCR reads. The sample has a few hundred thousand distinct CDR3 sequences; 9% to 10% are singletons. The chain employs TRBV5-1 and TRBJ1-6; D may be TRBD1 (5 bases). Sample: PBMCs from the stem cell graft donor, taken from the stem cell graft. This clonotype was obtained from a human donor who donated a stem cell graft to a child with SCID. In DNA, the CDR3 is TGCGCCAGCAGTGGGGGTTCGGCCTATAATTCACCCCTCCACTTT. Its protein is CASSGGSAYNSPLHF.